This T cell receptor beta chain came from a study of shared clonotypes between healthy human individuals. Looking at the study overall: Each donor had three CD4 naive, three CD4 memory, two CD8 naive and one CD8 memory plate.

As to this clone: Within the sample, other DNA sequences also encode this same CDR3.

The method was immunoSEQ multiplex PCR; TCRdb's version includes in-frame clones alone and lacks a portion of them. The table records 1.4 million or so clones, just under 99% of them present only once. This clonotype originated in a man aged 25-40 years in good health. Sequencing was done on a sample of naive CD4+ T cells sorted from blood. The subset denotes: CD45RA+ positively selected.

The CDR3 sequence is CASSPPTRNTGELFF. As DNA, the CDR3 is TGTGCCAGCTCACCACCAACAAGGAACACCGGGGAGCTGTTTTTT. The V gene is TRBV18, the J gene TRBJ2-2, with unresolved D. Trimming pared 0 bases from V and 1 base from J, leaving 6 bases between. The CDR3 length is 15 residues. CDR1 is KGHSH and CDR2 is LQKENI in the germline V gene.